The 3 T cell receptor beta chains listed next were all sequenced from one sample in a study of blood T cell repertoires in COVID-19. The method was immunoSEQ multiplex PCR; TCRdb's version includes in-frame clones alone and lacks a portion of them. This table has 120,000 or so clones, 65% to 85% appearing once. The sample was peripheral blood. The receptors were sampled from a man aged 70 or older with acute or convalescent COVID-19.

The chain couples TRBV4-1 to TRBJ2-5; D perhaps matches TRBD1 (6 bases). CDR3 length: 15 residues. Germline V CDR1 and CDR2: MGHRA, YSYEKL. V was clipped by 0 bases and J by 2 bases, with 10 bases between them. CDR3: CASSQDGTRQETQYF. For the CDR3, the DNA is TGCGCCAGCAGCCAAGATGGGACAAGACAAGAGACCCAGTACTTC.

The chain employs TRBV7-2 and TRBJ2-2; D possibly corresponds to TRBD2 (5 bases). The V and J ends lost 5 bases and 7 bases respectively, with 14 bases between them. The germline gives CDR1 SGHTA, CDR2 FQGNSA. This CDR3 has 14 residues. In DNA form, the CDR3 reads TGTGCCAGCAGCCCCTCCTGGGGAGTCGGGGAGCTGTTTTTT. Protein sequence: CASSPSWGVGELFF.

The chain combines TRBV28 with TRBJ2-7, with TRBD1 matching over 10 bases. CDR3 length equals 17 residues. Germline trimming cut 3 bases from V and 5 bases from J; bases unmatched to any gene: 13. Germline CDR1 MDHEN, CDR2 SYDVKM. The CDR3 DNA is TGTGCCAGCAGTTTCCCCCCTGGACAGGGGGTTCGGCACGAGCAGTACTTC. As protein: CASSFPPGQGVRHEQYF.